These T cell receptor beta chains were read from a single sample in a study of patients and donors after allogeneic stem cell transplantation. Each CDR3 protein is one row after TCRdb ran MiXCR on the RT-PCR reads. The sample comprises about 210,000 distinct CDR3 sequences, roughly 38% of which are singletons, and roughly 11% rests with the top ten. The sequencing input was blood, either unsorted or a sorted T cell fraction (not recorded which). The receptors derive from a human donor who was either an allogeneic HSCT recipient or a stem cell or donor lymphocyte infusion donor (not recorded which). It is not recorded whose cells these are; they may come from a transplant donor. Each CDR3 is given with its conserved first and last residue. Each record gives: V gene, J gene, D gene, clone size, CDR3 protein, CDR3 DNA. The D gene is left open where the match is weak. For some rows the clone size is stated as once, few or many, or as a class when expanded; others skip it.

TRBV4-2	TRBJ1-2	TRBD1	few	CASSRQGAWGYTF	TGTGCCAGCAGCCGACAGGGGGCTTGGGGCTACACCTTC
TRBV4-1	TRBJ2-7	.	.	CASSHRKSYEQYF	TGCGCCAGCAGCCACAGGAAATCCTACGAGCAGTACTTC
TRBV12-3/TRBV12-4	TRBJ2-7	.	.	CASSFWSPGSVAYEQYF	TGTGCCAGCAGTTTTTGGTCCCCCGGGTCAGTCGCCTACGAGCAGTACTTC
TRBV15	TRBJ1-5	.	few	CATSRPIGGNQPQHF	TGTGCCACCAGCAGACCCATTGGAGGGAATCAGCCCCAGCATTTT
TRBV12-3/TRBV12-4	TRBJ1-1	.	few	CASSSPFGNTEAFF	TGTGCCAGCAGTTCCCCCTTCGGGAACACTGAAGCTTTCTTT
TRBV5-6	TRBJ1-2	.	.	CASSLESPGTPNPNYGYTF	TGTGCCAGCAGCTTGGAATCTCCCGGGACACCGAATCCTAACTATGGCTACACCTTC
TRBV5-4	TRBJ2-3	TRBD1	.	CASSADRVSTDTQYF	TGTGCCAGCAGCGCCGACAGGGTGAGCACAGATACGCAGTATTTT
TRBV6-6	TRBJ1-4	TRBD1	few	CASRWDRAGEKLFF	TGTGCCAGCAGATGGGACAGGGCTGGAGAAAAACTGTTTTTT
TRBV29-1	TRBJ1-2	TRBD1	few	CSVEDRHQGGNGYTF	TGCAGCGTTGAAGATCGGCACCAGGGGGGAAATGGCTACACCTTC
TRBV9	TRBJ1-2	.	.	CASAARDGYGYTF	TGTGCCAGCGCGGCCCGGGACGGGTATGGCTACACCTTC
TRBV10-3	TRBJ1-6	TRBD1	few	CAINGQDNSPLHF	TGTGCCATCAACGGACAGGATAATTCACCCCTCCACTTT
TRBV4-3	TRBJ1-5	.	.	CASSQGTDNQPQHF	TGCGCCAGCAGCCAAGGAACAGACAATCAGCCCCAGCATTTT
TRBV7-2	TRBJ1-1	.	.	CASSLGRAGAFF	TGTGCCAGCAGCTTAGGTCGGGCGGGGGCTTTCTTT
TRBV6-2/TRBV6-3	TRBJ1-5	.	few	CASSTDANQPQHF	TGTGCCAGCAGCACAGATGCCAATCAGCCCCAGCATTTT
TRBV28	TRBJ1-1	.	.	CASSLSFPGTYEAFF	TGTGCCAGCAGTTTATCTTTTCCCGGGACATATGAAGCTTTCTTT
TRBV27	TRBJ2-1	.	few	CASLEGGRDEQFF	TGTGCCAGCCTTGAGGGGGGGAGAGATGAGCAGTTCTTC
TRBV20-1	TRBJ2-1	TRBD1	few	CSSYYDRGQFF	TGCAGTTCCTACTACGACAGGGGGCAGTTCTTC
TRBV28	TRBJ2-1	TRBD2	many	CASRLAGVRNEQFF	TGTGCCAGCAGACTAGCGGGGGTCCGTAATGAGCAGTTCTTC
TRBV4-2	TRBJ2-7	TRBD1	.	CASSQDGTGKGHEQYF	TGTGCCAGCAGCCAAGATGGGACAGGGAAAGGGCACGAGCAGTACTTC
TRBV4-3	TRBJ2-5	TRBD2	.	CASSQEMAGTTSETQYF	TGCGCCAGCAGCCAAGAGATGGCCGGGACTACAAGCGAGACCCAGTACTTC
TRBV18	TRBJ2-5	.	.	CASSPSQGRETQYF	TGTGCCAGCTCACCATCCCAGGGGCGAGAGACCCAGTACTTC
TRBV11-2	TRBJ2-2	.	.	CASTDYTGELFF	TGTGCCAGCACCGATTACACCGGGGAGCTGTTTTTT
TRBV6-2/TRBV6-3	TRBJ1-5	TRBD1	few	CASSYPRGQGHQPQHF	TGTGCCAGCAGTTACCCCCGGGGACAGGGGCATCAGCCCCAGCATTTT
TRBV6-2/TRBV6-3	TRBJ2-1	.	.	CASSAGFYNEQFF	TGTGCCAGCAGTGCAGGATTCTACAATGAGCAGTTCTTC
TRBV29-1	TRBJ1-5	.	few	CSVESHKLRFYSNQPQHF	TGCAGCGTTGAGTCCCACAAGCTTCGGTTTTATAGCAATCAGCCCCAGCATTTT
TRBV7-9	TRBJ1-1	.	.	CASSLGSRAEAFF	TGTGCCAGCAGCTTAGGGTCCCGGGCCGAAGCTTTCTTT
TRBV6-6	TRBJ1-1	TRBD1	.	CATLGDSTSEAFF	TGTGCCACCCTTGGGGACAGCACTTCTGAAGCTTTCTTT
TRBV27	TRBJ2-1	TRBD1	few	CASSSGQGWNEQFF	TGTGCCAGCAGTTCGGGACAGGGATGGAATGAGCAGTTCTTC
TRBV27	TRBJ1-2	TRBD1	few	CASSFRQGAKGYTF	TGTGCCAGCAGTTTTAGGCAGGGGGCGAAGGGCTACACCTTC